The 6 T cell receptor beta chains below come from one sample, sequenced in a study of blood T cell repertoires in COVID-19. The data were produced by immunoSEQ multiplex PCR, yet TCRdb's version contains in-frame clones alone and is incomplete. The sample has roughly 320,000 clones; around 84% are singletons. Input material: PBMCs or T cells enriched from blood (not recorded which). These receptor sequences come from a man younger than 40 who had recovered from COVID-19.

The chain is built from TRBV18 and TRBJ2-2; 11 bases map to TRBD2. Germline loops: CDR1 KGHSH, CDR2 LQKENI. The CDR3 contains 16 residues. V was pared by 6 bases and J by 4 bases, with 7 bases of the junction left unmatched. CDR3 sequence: CASSRTSGYVTGELFF. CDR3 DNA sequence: TGTGCCAGCTCGCGGACTAGCGGGTACGTCACCGGGGAGCTGTTTTTT.

CDR3 amino acids: CASSLQWGGNGELFF. The CDR3 nucleotides are TGTGCCAGCAGCTTACAGTGGGGGGGCAACGGGGAGCTGTTTTTT. V usage is TRBV7-2 and J usage is TRBJ2-2; possibly TRBD2 for D (7 bases). V was pared by 2 bases and J by 7 bases, with 14 bases between. Germline V gene lookup returns CDR1 SGHTA and CDR2 FQGNSA. This CDR3 is built from 15 residues. The variable domain in full, with the rest retrieved from reference TRBV7-2 and TRBJ2-2, is GAGVSQSPSNKVTEKGKDVELRCDPISGHTALYWYRQSLGQGLEFLIYFQGNSAPDKSGLPSDRFSAERTGGSVSTLTIQRTQQEDSAVYLCASSLQWGGNGELFFGEGSRLTVL.

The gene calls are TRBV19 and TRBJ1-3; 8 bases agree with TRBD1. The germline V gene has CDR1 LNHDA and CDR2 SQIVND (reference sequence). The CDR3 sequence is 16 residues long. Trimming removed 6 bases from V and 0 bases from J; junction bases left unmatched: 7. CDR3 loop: CASSRPGQASGNTIYF. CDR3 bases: TGTGCCAGTAGCCGTCCGGGACAGGCCTCTGGAAACACCATATATTTT.

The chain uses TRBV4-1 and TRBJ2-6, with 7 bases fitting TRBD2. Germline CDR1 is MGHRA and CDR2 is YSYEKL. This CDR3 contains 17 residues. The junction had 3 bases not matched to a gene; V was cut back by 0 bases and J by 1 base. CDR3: CASSQDGGGSGANVLTF. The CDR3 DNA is TGCGCCAGCAGCCAAGATGGGGGGGGATCTGGGGCCAACGTCCTGACTTTC.

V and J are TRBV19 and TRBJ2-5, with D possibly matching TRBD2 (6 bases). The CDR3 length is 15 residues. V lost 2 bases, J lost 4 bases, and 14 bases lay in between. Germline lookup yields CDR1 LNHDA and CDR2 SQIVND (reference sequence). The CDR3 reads CASSIYPREGETQYF. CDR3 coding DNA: TGTGCCAGTAGTATATACCCGCGGGAAGGAGAGACCCAGTACTTC.

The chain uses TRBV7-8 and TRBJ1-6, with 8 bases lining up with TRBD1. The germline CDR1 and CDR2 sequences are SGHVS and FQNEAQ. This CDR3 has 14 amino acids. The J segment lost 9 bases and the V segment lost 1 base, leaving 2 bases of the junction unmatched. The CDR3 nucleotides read TGTGCCAGCAGCTTAGTCCAGGGGGCTTCACCCCTCCACTTT. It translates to CASSLVQGASPLHF.